This TCR beta chain was retrieved from a study of blood T cells in healthy people across ages. A second about 7 to 12 cycle PCR used barcoded and J-beta primers. TCRdb recomputed calls from the 5' RACE reads with MiXCR, one row per CDR3 protein. The data contain about 680,000 distinct CDR3 sequences, roughly 49% of them singletons. The individuals who served as donors were healthy Caucasians living in Russia, aged roughly 6 to 100. Each sample yielded at least 5.5 micrograms of PBMC total RNA. Study-wide results and limits: Diversity was higher, and naive CD4+ cells more numerous, in long-lived donors than in aged donors. Age advanced and TCR beta diversity per million T cells fell, roughly linearly.

The J segment lost 2 bases and the V segment lost 5 bases, leaving 3 bases of the junction unmatched. The V gene's germline CDR1 is MDHEN and CDR2 SYDVKM. CDR3 length: 14 residues. Worth noting for this clonotype: Antigen: not known.

The origin of this receptor is an older woman in good health. The V call is TRBV28, the J call TRBJ1-5; 7 nucleotides match TRBD1. Material for sequencing was blood. This chain's CDR3 is CASSIGQGNQPQHF. CDR3 DNA: TGTGCCAGCAGTATAGGACAGGGCAATCAGCCCCAGCATTTT.